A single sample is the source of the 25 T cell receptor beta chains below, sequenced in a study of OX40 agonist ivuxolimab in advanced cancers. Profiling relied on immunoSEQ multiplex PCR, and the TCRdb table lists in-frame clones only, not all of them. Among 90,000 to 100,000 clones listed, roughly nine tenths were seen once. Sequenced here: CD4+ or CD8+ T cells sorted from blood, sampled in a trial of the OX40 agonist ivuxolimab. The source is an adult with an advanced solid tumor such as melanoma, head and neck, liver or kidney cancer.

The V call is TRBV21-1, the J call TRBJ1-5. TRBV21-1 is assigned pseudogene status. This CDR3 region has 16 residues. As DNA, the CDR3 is TGTGCCAGCAGCAAAGGAGGTGCATATAGCAATCAGCCCCAGCATTTT. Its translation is CASSKGGAYSNQPQHF.

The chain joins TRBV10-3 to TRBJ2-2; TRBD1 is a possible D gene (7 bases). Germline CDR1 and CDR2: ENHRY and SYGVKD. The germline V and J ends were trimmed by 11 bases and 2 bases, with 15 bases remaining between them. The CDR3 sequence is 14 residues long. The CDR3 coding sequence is TGTGCCGGTGGCGGGACAGCAAACACCGGGGAGCTGTTTTTT. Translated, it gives CAGGGTANTGELFF.

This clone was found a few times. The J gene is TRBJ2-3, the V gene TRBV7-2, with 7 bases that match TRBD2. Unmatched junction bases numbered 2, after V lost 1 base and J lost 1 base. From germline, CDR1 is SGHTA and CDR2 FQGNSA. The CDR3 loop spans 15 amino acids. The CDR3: CASSLGGSGTDTQYF. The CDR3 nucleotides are TGTGCCAGCAGCTTAGGCGGGAGCGGCACAGATACGCAGTATTTT.

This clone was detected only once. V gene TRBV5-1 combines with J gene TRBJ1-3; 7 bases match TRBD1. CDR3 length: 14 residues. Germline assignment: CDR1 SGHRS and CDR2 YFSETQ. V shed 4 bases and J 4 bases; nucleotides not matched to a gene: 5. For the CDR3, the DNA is TGCGCCAGCAGCCCCCCGGGACAGGGAAACACCATATATTTT. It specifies CASSPPGQGNTIYF.

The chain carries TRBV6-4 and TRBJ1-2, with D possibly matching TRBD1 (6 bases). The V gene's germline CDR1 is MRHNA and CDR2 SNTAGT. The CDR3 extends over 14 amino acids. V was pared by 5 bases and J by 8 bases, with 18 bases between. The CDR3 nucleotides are TGTGCCAGCAGTCCTCAGGGGTCAGGCGGGGGCTACACCTTC. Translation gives CASSPQGSGGGYTF.

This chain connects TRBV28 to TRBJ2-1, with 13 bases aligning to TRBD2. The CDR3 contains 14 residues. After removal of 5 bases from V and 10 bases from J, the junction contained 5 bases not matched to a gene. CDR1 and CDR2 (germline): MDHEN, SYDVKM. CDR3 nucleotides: TGTGCCAGCAGTCGGACTAGCGGGAGAGAAGAGCAGTTCTTC. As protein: CASSRTSGREEQFF. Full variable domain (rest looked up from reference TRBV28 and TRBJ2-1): DVKVTQSSRYLVKRTGEKVFLECVQDMDHENMFWYRQDPGLGLRLIYFSYDVKMKEKGDIPEGYSVSREKKERFSLILESASTNQTSMYLCASSRTSGREEQFFGPGTRLTVL.

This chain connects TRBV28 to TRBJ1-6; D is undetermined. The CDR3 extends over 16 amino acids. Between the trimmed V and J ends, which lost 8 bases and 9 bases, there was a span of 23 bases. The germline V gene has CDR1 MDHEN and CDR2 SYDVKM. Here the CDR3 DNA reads TGTGCCAGCCTCCCGGCGGGTTCAGTCGTAAGTTCACCCCTCCACTTT. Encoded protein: CASLPAGSVVSSPLHF.

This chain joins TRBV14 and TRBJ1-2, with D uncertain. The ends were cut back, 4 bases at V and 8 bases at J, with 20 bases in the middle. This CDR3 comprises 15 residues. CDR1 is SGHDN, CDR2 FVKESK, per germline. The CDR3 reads CASSPNGRPSGGYTF. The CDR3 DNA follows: TGTGCCAGCAGCCCCAATGGGAGGCCCTCCGGCGGCTACACCTTC.

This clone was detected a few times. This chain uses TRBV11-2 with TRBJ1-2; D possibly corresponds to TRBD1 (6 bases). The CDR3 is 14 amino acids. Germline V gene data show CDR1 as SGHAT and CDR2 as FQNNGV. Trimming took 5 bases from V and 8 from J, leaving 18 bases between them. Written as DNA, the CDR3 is TGTGCCAGCAGCCCGGGAACGGGGGCTGGGGGCTACACCTTC. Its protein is CASSPGTGAGGYTF.

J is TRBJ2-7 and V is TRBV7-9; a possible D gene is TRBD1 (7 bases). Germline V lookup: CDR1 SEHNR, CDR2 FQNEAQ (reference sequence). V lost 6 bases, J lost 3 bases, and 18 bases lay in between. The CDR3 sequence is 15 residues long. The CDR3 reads CASSLGGTALYEQYV. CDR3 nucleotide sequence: TGTGCCAGCAGTCTTGGCGGGACAGCTCTCTACGAGCAGTACGTC.

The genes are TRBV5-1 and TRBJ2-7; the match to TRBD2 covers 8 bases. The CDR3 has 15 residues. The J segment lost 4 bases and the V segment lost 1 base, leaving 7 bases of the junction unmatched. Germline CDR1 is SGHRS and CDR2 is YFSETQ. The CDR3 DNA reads TGCGCCAGCAGCTTGATGACAGCGGGGGATTACGAGCAGTACTTC. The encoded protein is CASSLMTAGDYEQYF.

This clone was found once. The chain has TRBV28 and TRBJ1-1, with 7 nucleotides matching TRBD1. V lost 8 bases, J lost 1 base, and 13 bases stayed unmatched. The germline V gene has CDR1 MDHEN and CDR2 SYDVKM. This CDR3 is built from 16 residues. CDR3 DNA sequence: TGTGCCAGCCTCGATCGGGCAGGGGGTGGGAACACTGAAGCTTTCTTT. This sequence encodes CASLDRAGGGNTEAFF.

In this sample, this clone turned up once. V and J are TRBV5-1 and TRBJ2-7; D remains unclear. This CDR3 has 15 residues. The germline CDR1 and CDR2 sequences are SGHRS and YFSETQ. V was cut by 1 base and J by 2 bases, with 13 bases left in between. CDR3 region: CASSLRAQAAYEQYF. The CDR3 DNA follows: TGCGCCAGCAGCTTGAGGGCCCAGGCGGCCTACGAGCAGTACTTC.

The CDR3, as DNA: TGTGCCTGGAAAGGGGAGACAGGGGCTTCACCCCTCCACTTT. Translation gives CAWKGETGASPLHF. V is TRBV30 and J is TRBJ1-6, with TRBD1 matching 8 bases. The germline V gene encodes CDR1 GTSNPN and CDR2 SVGIG (reference sequence). This CDR3 is built from 14 residues. Germline trimming cut 4 bases from V and 9 bases from J; bases unmatched to any gene: 8.

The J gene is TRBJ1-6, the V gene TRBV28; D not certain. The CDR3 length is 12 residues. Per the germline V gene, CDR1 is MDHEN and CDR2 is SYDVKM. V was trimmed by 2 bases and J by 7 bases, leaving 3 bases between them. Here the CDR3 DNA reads TGTGCCAGCAGTTTAGGCAATTCACCCCTCCACTTT. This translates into CASSLGNSPLHF.

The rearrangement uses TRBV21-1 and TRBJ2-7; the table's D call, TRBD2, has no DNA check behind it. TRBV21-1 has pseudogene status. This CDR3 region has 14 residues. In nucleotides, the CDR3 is TGTGCCAGATCGCGAACCGGGAGGACCGACGAGCAGTACTTC. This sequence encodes CARSRTGRTDEQYF.

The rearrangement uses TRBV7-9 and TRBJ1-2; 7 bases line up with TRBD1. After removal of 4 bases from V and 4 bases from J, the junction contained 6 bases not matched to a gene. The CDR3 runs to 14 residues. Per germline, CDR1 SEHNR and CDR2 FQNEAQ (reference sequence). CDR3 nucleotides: TGTGCCAGCAGCTCGACAGGGATTTCCTATGGCTACACCTTC. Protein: CASSSTGISYGYTF.

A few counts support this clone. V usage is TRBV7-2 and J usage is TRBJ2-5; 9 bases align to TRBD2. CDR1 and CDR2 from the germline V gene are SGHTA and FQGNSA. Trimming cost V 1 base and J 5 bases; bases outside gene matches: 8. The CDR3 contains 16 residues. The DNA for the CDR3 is TGTGCCAGCAGCTTAGTCGCGGGAGGGGGCAGCGAGACCCAGTACTTC. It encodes CASSLVAGGGSETQYF. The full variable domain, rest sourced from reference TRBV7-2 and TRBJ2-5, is GAGVSQSPSNKVTEKGKDVELRCDPISGHTALYWYRQSLGQGLEFLIYFQGNSAPDKSGLPSDRFSAERTGGSVSTLTIQRTQQEDSAVYLCASSLVAGGGSETQYFGPGTRLLVL.

CDR3 protein: CASSPTGVNEQFF. The CDR3 nucleotides read TGTGCCAGCAGCCCGACAGGGGTCAATGAGCAGTTCTTC. V usage is TRBV7-9 and J usage is TRBJ2-1, with 8 bases lining up with TRBD1. The CDR3 is 13 amino acids. V lost 5 bases, J lost 6 bases, and 3 bases stayed unmatched. Per the germline V gene, CDR1 is SEHNR and CDR2 is FQNEAQ (reference sequence).

DNA for the CDR3: TGTGCCAGCAGCCCGACTACGGACAGGACTGAAGCTTTCTTT. This encodes CASSPTTDRTEAFF. This chain connects TRBV7-2 to TRBJ1-1; TRBD1 matches at 7 bases. CDR3 length equals 14 residues. The V and J ends lost 5 bases and 5 bases, in that order; junction bases with no gene match: 8. CDR1 and CDR2 from the germline V gene are SGHTA and FQGNSA.

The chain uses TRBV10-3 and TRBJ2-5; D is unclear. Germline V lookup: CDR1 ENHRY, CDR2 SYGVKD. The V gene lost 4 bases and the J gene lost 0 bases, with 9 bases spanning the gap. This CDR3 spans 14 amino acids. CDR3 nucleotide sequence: TGTGCCATCAGTGCGGCGAGTGACCAAGAGACCCAGTACTTC. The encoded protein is CAISAASDQETQYF.

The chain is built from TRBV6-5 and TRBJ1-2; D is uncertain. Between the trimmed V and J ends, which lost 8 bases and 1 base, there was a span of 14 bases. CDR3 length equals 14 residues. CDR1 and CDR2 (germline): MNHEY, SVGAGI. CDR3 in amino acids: CASSPYVGNYGYTF. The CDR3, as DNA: TGTGCCAGCTCTCCTTATGTGGGTAACTATGGCTACACCTTC.

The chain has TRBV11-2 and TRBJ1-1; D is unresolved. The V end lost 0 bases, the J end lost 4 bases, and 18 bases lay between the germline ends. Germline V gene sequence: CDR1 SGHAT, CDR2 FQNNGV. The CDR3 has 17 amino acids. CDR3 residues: CASSLEIDGRDTTEAFF. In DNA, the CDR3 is TGTGCCAGCAGCTTAGAGATCGATGGTCGGGATACCACTGAAGCTTTCTTT.

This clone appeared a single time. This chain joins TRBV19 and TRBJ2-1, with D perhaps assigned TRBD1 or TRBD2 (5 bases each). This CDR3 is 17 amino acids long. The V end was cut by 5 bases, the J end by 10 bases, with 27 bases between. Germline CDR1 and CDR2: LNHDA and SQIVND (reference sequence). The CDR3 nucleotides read TGTGCCAGTAGTCCGGACCCGGGACGAAAAGGCCTGGGGGAGCAGTTCTTC. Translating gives CASSPDPGRKGLGEQFF.

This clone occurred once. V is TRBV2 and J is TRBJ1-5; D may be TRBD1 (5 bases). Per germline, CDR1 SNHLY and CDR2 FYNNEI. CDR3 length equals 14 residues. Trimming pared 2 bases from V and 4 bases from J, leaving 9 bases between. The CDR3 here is CASSEWGNNQPQHF. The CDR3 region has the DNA TGTGCCAGCAGTGAATGGGGGAATAATCAGCCCCAGCATTTT.